Presented here are 18 T cell receptor beta chains from one specimen sequenced in a study of cytotoxic CD8 clonotypes in ibrutinib-treated CLL. Data came from immunoSEQ multiplex PCR; TCRdb stores just in-frame clones and leaves some out. The data hold 150,000 to 250,000 clones, with around 72% observed a single time. The source was PBMCs, collected after 24 months of ibrutinib treatment. The receptors shown here come from a human donor with chronic lymphocytic leukemia.

The V call is TRBV27, the J call TRBJ2-1; TRBD2 agrees at 10 bases. This CDR3 comprises 15 residues. Germline loops: CDR1 MNHEY, CDR2 SMNVEV (reference sequence). V shed 3 bases, J shed 9 bases, and the junction held 8 bases outside the gene matches. The CDR3: CASSFRSGRAFEQFF. The CDR3 DNA follows: TGTGCCAGCAGTTTCCGGAGCGGGAGGGCCTTTGAGCAGTTCTTC.

This clone occurred a few times. The gene calls are TRBV4-1 and TRBJ2-2, with D perhaps given as TRBD1 or TRBD2 (5 bases each). Germline-derived CDR1 and CDR2 are MGHRA and YSYEKL. V was clipped by 3 bases and J by 3 bases, with 14 bases between them. This CDR3 spans 16 amino acids. CDR3 protein: CASSQGTIQYTGELFF. CDR3 nucleotides: TGCGCCAGCAGCCAGGGGACCATACAGTACACCGGGGAGCTGTTTTTT.

The chain couples TRBV7-9 to TRBJ2-7; the D gene is possibly TRBD2 (6 bases). The CDR3 is 16 amino acids. The V gene lost 1 base and the J gene lost 3 bases, with 16 bases spanning the gap. In germline, CDR1 is SEHNR, CDR2 FQNEAQ (reference sequence). CDR3 sequence (DNA): TGTGCCAGCAGCTTAGGCTACTCGGGACTGAGCTACGAGCAGTACTTC. The encoded protein is CASSLGYSGLSYEQYF.

This chain links TRBV7-9 with TRBJ2-2; 7 bases are a match to TRBD1. Per germline, CDR1 SEHNR and CDR2 FQNEAQ (reference sequence). The V segment lost 7 bases and the J segment 3 bases; nucleotides outside the gene matches: 14. The CDR3 loop spans 17 amino acids. CDR3 sequence (DNA): TGTGCCAGCACCCTTAGTGCCGGGACAGCCGACACCGGGGAGCTGTTTTTT. Its translation: CASTLSAGTADTGELFF. The full variable domain, with the rest looked up from reference TRBV7-9 and TRBJ2-2, is DTGVSQNPRHKITKRGQNVTFRCDPISEHNRLYWYRQTLGQGPEFLTYFQNEAQLEKSRLLSDRFSAERPKGSFSTLEIQRTEQGDSAMYLCASTLSAGTADTGELFFGEGSRLTVL.

This chain connects TRBV7-2 to TRBJ1-2; maybe TRBD1 (6 bases). CDR1 is SGHTA and CDR2 is FQGNSA in the germline V gene. V shed 1 base and J shed 5 bases, with 11 bases lying between them. The CDR3 spans 14 residues. As DNA, the CDR3 is TGTGCCAGCAGCTTAGGGGAAGGGGGTTATGGCTACACCTTC. Protein product: CASSLGEGGYGYTF.

The chain recombines TRBV7-9 with TRBJ2-1, with a weak D call TRBD2 (6 bases). Germline V gene lookup returns CDR1 SEHNR and CDR2 FQNEAQ (reference sequence). This CDR3 spans 14 amino acids. The ends were cut back, 5 bases at V and 11 bases at J, with 19 bases in the middle. CDR3 coding DNA: TGTGCCAGCAGCGAACAGTTTGCGGGAATTCAGCAGTTCTTC. Translating gives CASSEQFAGIQQFF.

As DNA, the CDR3 is TGTGCCATCAGTGAGACCGGGACAAGCTCCTACGAGCAGTACTTC. Amino acids: CAISETGTSSYEQYF. J is TRBJ2-7 and V is TRBV10-3, with D possibly TRBD1 on 6 matching bases. The CDR3 length is 15 residues. Per germline, CDR1 ENHRY and CDR2 SYGVKD. Trimming removed 2 bases at V and 0 bases at J, with 11 bases between.

In its sample, this clone was seen many times. This chain joins TRBV7-8 and TRBJ1-2; 7 bases are a match to TRBD1. Unmatched junction bases numbered 8, after V lost 5 bases and J lost 2 bases. CDR1 SGHVS and CDR2 FQNEAQ come from the germline V gene. The CDR3 runs 15 residues. The CDR3 coding sequence is TGTGCCAGCAGCCGCCCAAGGACAGGAAACTATGGCTACACCTTC. The encoded protein is CASSRPRTGNYGYTF.

V usage is TRBV7-8 and J usage is TRBJ2-4; possible D gene TRBD2, 6 bases. Germline CDR1 and CDR2: SGHVS and FQNEAQ. V shed 4 bases and J shed 3 bases, with 16 bases lying between them. The CDR3 loop spans 16 amino acids. CDR3 nucleotides: TGTGCCAGCAGCTCACGCCAGCGGGCGGGCAAAAACATTCAGTACTTC. Protein sequence: CASSSRQRAGKNIQYF.

The rearrangement uses TRBV15 and TRBJ1-5; D ambiguous. Germline V lookup: CDR1 LNHNV, CDR2 YYDKDF (reference sequence). The germline V and J ends were trimmed by 7 bases and 0 bases, with 13 bases remaining between them. The CDR3 extends over 15 amino acids. CDR3 protein: CATTRSSYSNQPQHF. The CDR3 bases are TGTGCCACCACCCGGTCTAGTTATAGCAATCAGCCCCAGCATTTT.

This clone appeared a few times. The V gene is TRBV27, the J gene TRBJ2-7; 10 bases match TRBD1. The J segment lost 4 bases and the V segment lost 7 bases, leaving 1 base of the junction unmatched. This CDR3 has 12 residues. In germline, CDR1 is MNHEY, CDR2 SMNVEV (reference sequence). DNA of the CDR3: TGTGCCAGCAAGGGACAGGGGTACGAGCAGTACTTC. Its translation: CASKGQGYEQYF.

This clone was recorded once. The genes are TRBV2 and TRBJ1-3; TRBD1 agrees at 10 bases. CDR3 length equals 16 residues. Germline loops: CDR1 SNHLY, CDR2 FYNNEI. V gave up 10 bases and J gave up 4 bases; unmatched junction bases: 13. This CDR3 is CATAADRDRGGNTIYF. CDR3 DNA: TGTGCCACCGCCGCCGACCGGGACAGGGGAGGAAACACCATATATTTT.

The chain employs TRBV18 and TRBJ2-5; D uncertain. CDR3 length: 14 residues. Germline loops: CDR1 KGHSH, CDR2 LQKENI. V was cut by 3 bases and J by 3 bases, with 11 bases left in between. The CDR3 protein is CASSPDGWEETQYF. The CDR3, as DNA: TGTGCCAGCTCACCCGATGGATGGGAAGAGACCCAGTACTTC.

In this sample, this clone turned up a few times. The chain recombines TRBV18 with TRBJ2-2; no clear D gene. V was shortened by 3 bases and J by 0 bases, with 11 bases between the two germline ends. The CDR3 covers 16 residues. In germline, CDR1 is KGHSH, CDR2 LQKENI. CDR3 sequence reads: CASSPRTVANTGELFF. CDR3 nucleotides: TGTGCCAGCTCACCCCGGACGGTCGCGAACACCGGGGAGCTGTTTTTT.

The chain uses TRBV7-8 and TRBJ1-5, with a weak D call TRBD1 (6 bases). Germline assignment: CDR1 SGHVS and CDR2 FQNEAQ. The CDR3 has 15 residues. With 0 bases removed from V and 0 bases from J, the gap between germline ends came to 6 bases. The CDR3 DNA reads TGTGCCAGCAGCTTAGCGACAGGTAGCAATCAGCCCCAGCATTTT. Its protein product is CASSLATGSNQPQHF. Full variable domain (missing parts from reference TRBV7-8 and TRBJ1-5): GAGVSQSPRYKVAKRGQDVALRCDPISGHVSLFWYQQALGQGPEFLTYFQNEAQLDKSGLPSDRFFAERPEGSVSTLKIQRTQQEDSAVYLCASSLATGSNQPQHFGDGTRLSIL.

This clone was counted between two and nine times. V and J are TRBV6-1 and TRBJ1-1; TRBD1 agrees at 9 bases. The CDR3 covers 15 residues. The J segment lost 6 bases and the V segment lost 0 bases, leaving 5 bases of the junction unmatched. The germline V gene encodes CDR1 MNHNS and CDR2 SASEGT. For the CDR3, the DNA is TGTGCCAGCAGTGAAGCGGGACAGGGTCTCGCTGAAGCTTTCTTT. The encoded protein is CASSEAGQGLAEAFF.

V gene TRBV5-8 combines with J gene TRBJ2-2, with D maybe TRBD1 (6 bases). CDR1 is SGHTS and CDR2 is YDEGEE in the germline V gene. This CDR3 spans 16 amino acids. Trimming shortened V by 5 bases and J by 3 bases, and 17 bases separated the two germline ends. The CDR3 nucleotides read TGTGCCAGCAGTTCAGCTGGGGGCTGGGACACCGGGGAGCTGTTTTTT. This gives the protein CASSSAGGWDTGELFF.

The gene calls are TRBV29-1 and TRBJ2-1; D gene ambiguous. CDR1 and CDR2 (germline): SQVTM, ANQGSEA. Trimming shortened V by 2 bases and J by 8 bases, and 19 bases separated the two germline ends. The CDR3 covers 15 residues. This CDR3 reads CSVEWVGPSTYEQFF. CDR3 sequence (DNA): TGCAGCGTTGAATGGGTAGGCCCGTCTACCTATGAGCAGTTCTTC.